The entry below describes one T cell receptor beta chain. The antigen is not known. 60 Vbeta and 13 Jbeta primers were used in PCR. The repertoire was sequenced with immunoSEQ multiplex PCR; TCRdb's copy has only in-frame clones and lacks some. The sample includes around 180,000 clones, over 60% seen only once; the top ten take roughly 1.6%. The sample originates from a study of cytomegalovirus exposure and HLA in healthy donors. Overall study findings and caveats: Earlier analysis yielded a pattern in which most TCR beta V segments were productive about 90% or about 30% of the time. A further, later analysis showed that HLA-associated TCR beta chains (compared with equally common others) were more clonally expanded.

The sample taken for sequencing was PBMCs. The TCR comes from a girl aged 10-17 years in good health and CMV-seronegative.

The CDR3 DNA reads as TGTGCCAGCAGATTCCCGGGACAGATTAATCAAGAGACCCAGTACTTC. Encoded protein: CASRFPGQINQETQYF. The chain combines TRBV6-4 with TRBJ2-5, with 7 positions matching TRBD1. The germline gives CDR1 MRHNA, CDR2 SNTAGT. There are 16 residues in the CDR3. V lost 6 bases and J lost 2; bases outside the gene matches: 12.